The 17 T cell receptor beta chains presented below share a single source sample, sequenced in a study of T cell responses to AZD1222 COVID-19 vaccine. TCRdb's table, derived via immunoSEQ multiplex PCR, lists solely in-frame clones and lacks some. This sample carries about 140,000 clones, more than 85% of them seen once, and the ten largest clones take around 2.8%. The sequencing used peripheral blood, collected on day 0 of AZD1222 vaccination. The receptors shown here come from an adult in good health.

V and J are TRBV5-1 and TRBJ1-2, with a possible D match to TRBD1 (5 bases). Between the trimmed V and J ends, which lost 0 bases and 4 bases, there was a span of 10 bases. There are 14 residues in the CDR3. Germline V CDR1 and CDR2: SGHRS, YFSETQ. The CDR3 here is CASSLVAGTYGYTF. CDR3 in DNA: TGCGCCAGCAGCTTGGTTGCAGGGACCTATGGCTACACCTTC.

This chain joins TRBV30 and TRBJ2-5; possibly TRBD1 for D (5 bases). V was shortened by 0 bases and J by 5 bases, with 13 bases between the two germline ends. This CDR3 is built from 14 residues. Looked up from germline, CDR1 is GTSNPN and CDR2 is SVGIG (reference sequence). The CDR3 DNA reads as TGTGCCTGGAGTGTACTGGGCAGGGTGGAGACCCAGTACTTC. This encodes CAWSVLGRVETQYF. Drawing the rest from reference TRBV30 and TRBJ2-5, the complete variable domain is SQTIHQWPATLVQPVGSPLSLECTVEGTSNPNLYWYRQAAGRGLQLLFYSVGIGQISSEVPQNLSASRPQDRQFILSSKKLLLSDSGFYLCAWSVLGRVETQYFGPGTRLLVL.

This chain links TRBV24-1 with TRBJ1-3; D is undetermined. CDR1 is KGHDR and CDR2 is SFDVKD in the germline V gene. The ends were cut back, 4 bases at V and 1 base at J, with 7 bases in the middle. The CDR3 contains 14 residues. In DNA, the CDR3 is TGTGCCACCAGTGACGCGCAATCTGGAAACACCATATATTTT. Translating it yields CATSDAQSGNTIYF.

This chain joins TRBV18 and TRBJ1-2; D is uncertain. The CDR3 is 11 residues long. Germline assignment: CDR1 KGHSH and CDR2 LQKENI. The V end lost 6 bases, the J end lost 5 bases, and 7 bases lay between the germline ends. The CDR3 bases are TGTGCCAGCTCGAGCTGGTATGGCTACACCTTC. Encoded protein: CASSSWYGYTF.

The V call is TRBV9, the J call TRBJ2-1; D ambiguous. This CDR3 comprises 14 residues. Trimming took off 4 bases at V and 0 bases at J, with 8 bases between the two ends. CDR1 and CDR2 from the germline V gene are SGDLS and YYNGEE. This chain's CDR3 is CASSPWGSYNEQFF. The CDR3 bases are TGTGCCAGCAGCCCCTGGGGCTCCTACAATGAGCAGTTCTTC.

This chain connects TRBV9 to TRBJ1-2, with D maybe TRBD1 (5 bases). Trimming shortened V by 2 bases and J by 4 bases, and 9 bases separated the two germline ends. CDR1 is SGDLS and CDR2 is YYNGEE in the germline V gene. The CDR3 extends over 13 amino acids. The CDR3 sequence: CASSVGGIYGYTF. The CDR3 DNA follows: TGTGCCAGCAGCGTCGGGGGAATCTATGGCTACACCTTC.

This sequence joins TRBV2 and TRBJ2-7, with 10 bases identical to TRBD2. CDR1 and CDR2 (germline): SNHLY, FYNNEI. The CDR3 length is 15 residues. Trimming removed 6 bases from V and 0 bases from J; junction bases left unmatched: 5. CDR3 amino acids: CASSAGLAVSYEQYF. The CDR3 DNA follows: TGTGCCAGCAGCGCTGGACTAGCGGTCTCCTACGAGCAGTACTTC.

The V gene is TRBV12-3 or TRBV12-4, the J gene TRBJ2-5; no firm D call. Trimming stripped 1 base from V and 7 bases from J, with 4 bases between. The CDR3 totals 11 residues. The CDR3 coding sequence is TGTGCCAGCAGTTTAGTTGCGACCCAGTACTTC. Translation: CASSLVATQYF.

This chain connects TRBV6-1 to TRBJ2-7; D possibly uses TRBD1 or TRBD2 (5 bases each). V lost 2 bases and J 2 bases, leaving 10 bases between the germline ends. The CDR3 is 14 residues long. Germline values: CDR1 MNHNS, CDR2 SASEGT. The CDR3 is CASSELGDPYEQYF. The CDR3 DNA reads TGTGCCAGCAGTGAACTTGGGGACCCCTACGAGCAGTACTTC.

This chain uses TRBV6-6 with TRBJ2-7, with D unresolved. CDR3 size: 12 residues. Germline V gives CDR1 MNHNY, CDR2 SVGAGI (reference sequence). V was cut by 6 bases and J by 4 bases, with 10 bases left in between. Here the CDR3 DNA reads TGTGCCAGCAGCCAGAGTAGGTACGAGCAGTACTTC. Its protein is CASSQSRYEQYF.

The V gene is TRBV28, the J gene TRBJ2-3, with a possible D match to TRBD1 (7 bases). V dropped 3 bases and J dropped 0 bases, with 16 bases sitting between them. The germline CDR1 and CDR2 sequences are MDHEN and SYDVKM. This CDR3 region has 17 residues. The CDR3 spells CASSFAAGGPSTDTQYF. The CDR3 bases are TGTGCCAGCAGTTTTGCCGCAGGGGGGCCCAGCACAGATACGCAGTATTTT. Full variable domain (remainder filled in from reference TRBV28 and TRBJ2-3): DVKVTQSSRYLVKRTGEKVFLECVQDMDHENMFWYRQDPGLGLRLIYFSYDVKMKEKGDIPEGYSVSREKKERFSLILESASTNQTSMYLCASSFAAGGPSTDTQYFGPGTRLTVL.

The J gene is TRBJ2-6, the V gene TRBV28; maybe TRBD1 (6 bases). The CDR3 has 15 amino acids. The V end was cut by 4 bases, the J end by 2 bases, with 9 bases between. Germline V CDR1 and CDR2: MDHEN, SYDVKM. CDR3 sequence (DNA): TGTGCCAGCAGTTCCAGGGGTCCTGGGGCCAACGTCCTGACTTTC. Translating it yields CASSSRGPGANVLTF.

The chain combines TRBV3-1 (or the pseudogene TRBV3-2) with TRBJ1-1; D is unresolved. Germline loops: CDR1 LGHDT, CDR2 YNNKEL (reference sequence). V gave up 0 bases and J gave up 10 bases, with 12 bases separating them. The CDR3 extends over 13 amino acids. The CDR3 region is CASSQDLSVRAFF. The CDR3 DNA sequence: TGTGCCAGCAGCCAAGATTTATCGGTTAGAGCTTTCTTT.

The V gene is TRBV6-5, the J gene TRBJ1-6, with TRBD1 matching 8 bases. CDR3 size: 16 residues. Germline trimming cut 0 bases from V and 9 bases from J; bases unmatched to any gene: 7. Germline V gene sequence: CDR1 MNHEY, CDR2 SVGAGI. The CDR3 loop is CASSYSMGTGISPLHF. CDR3 DNA: TGTGCCAGCAGTTACTCGATGGGGACAGGAATTTCACCCCTCCACTTT.

This clone was seen once. The rearrangement uses TRBV5-1 and TRBJ1-5; D is unclear. V lost 4 bases and J 2 bases, leaving 7 bases between the germline ends. The CDR3 contains 13 residues. The germline V gene encodes CDR1 SGHRS and CDR2 YFSETQ. This CDR3 reads CASSPDGNQPQHF. The CDR3 coding sequence is TGCGCCAGCAGCCCAGACGGCAATCAGCCCCAGCATTTT.

The chain's CDR3 is CASSIMTASEQYF. Written as DNA, the CDR3 is TGTGCCAGTAGTATTATGACTGCCTCCGAGCAGTACTTC. V gene TRBV19 combines with J gene TRBJ2-7, with D unclear. Trimming removed 3 bases at V and 6 bases at J, with 12 bases between. The CDR3 has 13 amino acids. Germline V gene data show CDR1 as LNHDA and CDR2 as SQIVND (reference sequence).

The rearrangement links TRBV12-5 to TRBJ1-4, with a tentative D call TRBD1 (5 bases). The CDR3 runs to 14 residues. Trimming stripped 4 bases from V and 4 bases from J, with 10 bases between. The germline V gene encodes CDR1 LGHNT and CDR2 FRNRAP. The CDR3, as DNA: TGTGCTAGTGGTTCTGACAGCATTAATGAAAAACTGTTTTTT. Amino acid sequence: CASGSDSINEKLFF. Based on the CDR3 plus reference TRBV12-5 and TRBJ1-4, the full variable domain is DARVTQTPRHKVTEMGQEVTMRCQPILGHNTVFWYRQTMMQGLELLAYFRNRAPLDDSGMPKDRFSAEMPDATLATLKIQPSEPRDSAVYFCASGSDSINEKLFFGSGTQLSVL.